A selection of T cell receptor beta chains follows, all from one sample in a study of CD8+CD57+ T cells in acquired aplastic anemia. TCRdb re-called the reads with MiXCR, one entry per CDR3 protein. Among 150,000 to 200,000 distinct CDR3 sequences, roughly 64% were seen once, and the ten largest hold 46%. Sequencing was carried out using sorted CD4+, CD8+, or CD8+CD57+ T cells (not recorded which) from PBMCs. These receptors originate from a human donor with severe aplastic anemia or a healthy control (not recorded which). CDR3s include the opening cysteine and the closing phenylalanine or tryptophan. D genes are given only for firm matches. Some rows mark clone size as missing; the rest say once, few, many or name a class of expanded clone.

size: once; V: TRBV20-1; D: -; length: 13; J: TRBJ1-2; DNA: TGCAGTGTCTTAGCGGGGCGCGGCTATGGCTACACCTTC; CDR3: CSVLAGRGYGYTF
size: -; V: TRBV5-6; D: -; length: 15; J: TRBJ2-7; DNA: TGTGCCAGCAGCTTGGCTTATCGGACAGAGTACGAGCAGTACTTC; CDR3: CASSLAYRTEYEQYF
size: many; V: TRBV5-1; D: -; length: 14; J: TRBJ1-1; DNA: TGCGCCAGCAGGGGTTTTCTGAGGAACACTGAAGCTTTCTTT; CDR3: CASRGFLRNTEAFF
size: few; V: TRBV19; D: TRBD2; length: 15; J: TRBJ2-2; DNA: TGTGCCAGTACCCGCGCGGGGGGCGGCACCGGGGAGCTGTTTTTT; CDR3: CASTRAGGGTGELFF
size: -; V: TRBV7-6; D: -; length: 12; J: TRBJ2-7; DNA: TGTGCCAGCAGCTTGACCCAGGACGAGCAGTACTTC; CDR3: CASSLTQDEQYF
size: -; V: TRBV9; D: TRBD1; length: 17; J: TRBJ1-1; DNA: TGTGCCAGCAGCCTGGGGGCAGGGGGGGGGATGAACACTGAAGCTTTCTTT; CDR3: CASSLGAGGGMNTEAFF
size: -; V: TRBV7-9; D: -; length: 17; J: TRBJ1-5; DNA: TGTGCCGGCAGCTTAGATCTCGGCACGTACGCCAATCAGCCCCAGCGTTTT; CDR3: CAGSLDLGTYANQPQRF
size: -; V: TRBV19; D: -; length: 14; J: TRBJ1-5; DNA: TGTGCCAGTAGGGCTACAGGGTTCCATCAGCCCCAGCATTTT; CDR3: CASRATGFHQPQHF
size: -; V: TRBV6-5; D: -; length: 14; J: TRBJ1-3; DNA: TGTGCCAGCAGTTACCTCCTCTCTGGAAACACCATATATTTT; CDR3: CASSYLLSGNTIYF
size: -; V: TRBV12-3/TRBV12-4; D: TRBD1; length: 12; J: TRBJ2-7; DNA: TGTGCCAGCACCTTAACAGGGGACGAGCAGTACTTC; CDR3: CASTLTGDEQYF
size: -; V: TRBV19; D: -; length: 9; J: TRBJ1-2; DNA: TGTGCCACCCCCTATGGCTACACCTTC; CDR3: CATPYGYTF
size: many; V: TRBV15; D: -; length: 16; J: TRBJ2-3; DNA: TGTGCCACCTTGGATGTACCTGGGGGTAGGGCAGATACGCAGTATTTT; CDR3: CATLDVPGGRADTQYF
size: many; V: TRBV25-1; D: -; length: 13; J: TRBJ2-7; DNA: TGTGTCGAAGGTCGTAAGGGGTCTAGCGAGCAGTACTTC; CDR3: CVEGRKGSSEQYF
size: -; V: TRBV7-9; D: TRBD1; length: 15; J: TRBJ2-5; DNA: TGTGCTAGCAGCTTTCACAGGGGGCCAGGAGAGACCCAGTACTTC; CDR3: CASSFHRGPGETQYF
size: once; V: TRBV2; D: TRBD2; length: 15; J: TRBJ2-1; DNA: TGTGCCAGCGGCCTAGAGGGACTATCCTACAATGAGCAGTTCTTC; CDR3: CASGLEGLSYNEQFF
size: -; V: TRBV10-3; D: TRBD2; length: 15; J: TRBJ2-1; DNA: TGTGCCATCCGGACTAGCGGGGGACTCTACAATGAGCAGTTCTTC; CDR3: CAIRTSGGLYNEQFF
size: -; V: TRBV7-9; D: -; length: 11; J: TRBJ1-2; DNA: TGTGCCAGCAGCTTAGGGAGTGGCTACACCTTC; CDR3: CASSLGSGYTF
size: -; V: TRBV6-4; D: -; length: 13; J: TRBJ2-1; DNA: TGTGCCAGCAGTCTTCGGGACAACAATGAGCAGTTCTTC; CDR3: CASSLRDNNEQFF
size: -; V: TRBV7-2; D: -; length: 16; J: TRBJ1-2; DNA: TGTGCCAGCAGCTTAGAGGGCAGGTCGGGGGGTAATGGCTACACCTTC; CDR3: CASSLEGRSGGNGYTF
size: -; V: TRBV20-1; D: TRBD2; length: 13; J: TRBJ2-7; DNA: TGCAGTGCCGGGAGGACTAGTGCCTACGAGCAGTACTTC; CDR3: CSAGRTSAYEQYF
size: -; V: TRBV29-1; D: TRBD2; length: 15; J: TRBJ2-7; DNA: TGCAGCGTTCGGCCCTACACGGGAGGGCCCTACGAGCAGTACTTC; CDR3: CSVRPYTGGPYEQYF
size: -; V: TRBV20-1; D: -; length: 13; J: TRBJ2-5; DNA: TGCAGTGCTAGAGGGCTAGGGAGGGAGACCCAGTACTTC; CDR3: CSARGLGRETQYF
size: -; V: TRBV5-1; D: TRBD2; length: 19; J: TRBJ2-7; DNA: TGCGCCTGCAGCTTGCCTCGGACTAGCGGGGGGGCATACTCCTACGAGCAGTACTTC; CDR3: CACSLPRTSGGAYSYEQYF
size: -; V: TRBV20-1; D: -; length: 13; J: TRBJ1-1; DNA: TGCAGTGCTACTAGGACGGCGAACACTGAAGCTTTCTTT; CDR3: CSATRTANTEAFF
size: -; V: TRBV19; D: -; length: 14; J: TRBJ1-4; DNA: TGTGCCAGTAGTATGGGGGCAGCTGGTGAAAAACTGTTTTTT; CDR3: CASSMGAAGEKLFF
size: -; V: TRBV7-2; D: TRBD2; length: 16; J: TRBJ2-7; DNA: TGTGCCAGCAGCTCTCAAAGGACTAGCGGGGCTTACGAGCAGTACTTC; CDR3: CASSSQRTSGAYEQYF
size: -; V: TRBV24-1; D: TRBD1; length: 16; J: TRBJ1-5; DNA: TGTGCCACCAGTGACCAACAGGGGTTTGGGGATCAGCCCCAGCATTTT; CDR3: CATSDQQGFGDQPQHF
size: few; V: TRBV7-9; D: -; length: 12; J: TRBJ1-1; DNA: TGTGCCAGCAGTGCAGGGGACACTGAAGCTTTCTTT; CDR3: CASSAGDTEAFF
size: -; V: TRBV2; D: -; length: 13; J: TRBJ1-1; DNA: TGTGCCAGCAGCACAGCCCTATGGACTGAAGCTTTCTTT; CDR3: CASSTALWTEAFF
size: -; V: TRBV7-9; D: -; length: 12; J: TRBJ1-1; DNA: TGTGCCAGACCTACAGCGAACACTGAAGCTTTCTTT; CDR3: CARPTANTEAFF
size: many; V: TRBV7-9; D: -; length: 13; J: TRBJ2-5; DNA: TGTGCCAGCAGCCCTAGCGTCCCAGAGACCCAGTACTTC; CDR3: CASSPSVPETQYF
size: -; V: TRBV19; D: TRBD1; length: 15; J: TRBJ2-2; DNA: TGTGCCAGTAGTCCCCGGACAGGGTCCTACAATGAGCTGTTTTTT; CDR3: CASSPRTGSYNELFF
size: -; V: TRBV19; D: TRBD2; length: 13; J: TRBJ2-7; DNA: TGTGCCAGTAAGGCTAGCGGGAAGTACGAGCAGTACTTC; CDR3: CASKASGKYEQYF
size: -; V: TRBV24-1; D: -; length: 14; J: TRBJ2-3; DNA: TGTGCCACCAGTGATTTGAGAGGCACAGATGCGCAGTATTTT; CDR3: CATSDLRGTDAQYF
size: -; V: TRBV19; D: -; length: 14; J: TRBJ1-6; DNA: TGTGCCAGTAGTATGGGGGCAGGCAATTCACCCCTCCACTTT; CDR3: CASSMGAGNSPLHF
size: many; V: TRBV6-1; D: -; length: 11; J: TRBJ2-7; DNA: TGTGCCAGCAGTGAATGGTACGAGCAGTACTTC; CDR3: CASSEWYEQYF
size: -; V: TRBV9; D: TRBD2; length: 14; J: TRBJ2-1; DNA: TGTGCCAGCTCCTCGACTAGCCGTTCCAATGAGCAGTTCTTC; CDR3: CASSSTSRSNEQFF
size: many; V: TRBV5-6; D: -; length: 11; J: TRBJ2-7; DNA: TGTGCCAGCCAGAGGGGTTACGAGCAGTACTTC; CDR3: CASQRGYEQYF
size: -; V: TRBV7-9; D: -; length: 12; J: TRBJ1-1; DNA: TGTGCCAGCAGCTTACTCGACGCTGAAGCTTTCTTT; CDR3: CASSLLDAEAFF
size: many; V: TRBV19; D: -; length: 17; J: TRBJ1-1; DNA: TGTGCCAGTAGTATAGCCCCGAATACAGGGAGGGACACTGAAGCTTTCTTT; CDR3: CASSIAPNTGRDTEAFF
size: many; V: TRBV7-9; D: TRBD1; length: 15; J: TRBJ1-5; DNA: TGTGCCAGCAGCTTTGGACAGGGGGCTAGGCAGCCCCAGCATTTT; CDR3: CASSFGQGARQPQHF
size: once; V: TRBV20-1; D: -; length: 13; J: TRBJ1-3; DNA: TGCAGTGCTAGCGCAGGGACCGGAAACACCATATATTTT; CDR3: CSASAGTGNTIYF
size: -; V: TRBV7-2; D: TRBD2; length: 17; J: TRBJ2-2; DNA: TGTGCCAGCAGCTACGTAGCGGGACCCCGACGGACCGGGGAGCTGTTTTTT; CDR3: CASSYVAGPRRTGELFF
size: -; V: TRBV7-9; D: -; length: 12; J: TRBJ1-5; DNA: TGTGCCAGCAGGGTAGGCAATCAGCCCCAGCATTTT; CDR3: CASRVGNQPQHF